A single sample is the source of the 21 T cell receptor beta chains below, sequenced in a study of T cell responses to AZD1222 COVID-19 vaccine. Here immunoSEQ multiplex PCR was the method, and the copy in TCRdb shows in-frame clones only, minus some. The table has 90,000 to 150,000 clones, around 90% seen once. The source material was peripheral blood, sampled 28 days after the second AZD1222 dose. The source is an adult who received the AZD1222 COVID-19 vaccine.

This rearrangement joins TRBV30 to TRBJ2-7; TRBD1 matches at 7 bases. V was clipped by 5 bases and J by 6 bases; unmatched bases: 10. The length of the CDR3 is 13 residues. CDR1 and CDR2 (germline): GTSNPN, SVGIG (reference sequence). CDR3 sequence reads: CAWGLTGSREQYF. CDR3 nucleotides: TGTGCCTGGGGGTTGACAGGGTCCCGCGAGCAGTACTTC.

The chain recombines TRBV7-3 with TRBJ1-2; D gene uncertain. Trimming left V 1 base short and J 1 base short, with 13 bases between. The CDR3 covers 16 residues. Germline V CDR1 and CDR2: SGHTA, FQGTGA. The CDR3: CASSLRTELGNYGYTF. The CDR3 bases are TGTGCCAGCAGCTTAAGGACGGAGCTGGGTAACTATGGCTACACCTTC.

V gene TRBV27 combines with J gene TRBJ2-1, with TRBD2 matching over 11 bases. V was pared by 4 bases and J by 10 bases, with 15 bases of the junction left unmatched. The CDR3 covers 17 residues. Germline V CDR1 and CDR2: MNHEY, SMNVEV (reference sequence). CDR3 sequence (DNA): TGTGCCAGCAGTTCCCTCGCTCCTAGCGGGGGGCCCAGAGAGCAGTTCTTC. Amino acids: CASSSLAPSGGPREQFF.

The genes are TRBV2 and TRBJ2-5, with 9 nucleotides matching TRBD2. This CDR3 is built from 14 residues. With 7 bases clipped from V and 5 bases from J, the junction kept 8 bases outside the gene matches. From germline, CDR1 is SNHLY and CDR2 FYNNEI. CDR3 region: CASMGGGAGETQYF. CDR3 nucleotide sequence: TGTGCCAGCATGGGCGGGGGGGCCGGTGAGACCCAGTACTTC.

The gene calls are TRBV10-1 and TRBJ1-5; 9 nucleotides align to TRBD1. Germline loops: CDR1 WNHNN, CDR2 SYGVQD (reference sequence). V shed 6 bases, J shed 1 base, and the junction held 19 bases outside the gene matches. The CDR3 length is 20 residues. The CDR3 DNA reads TGCGCCAGCAGCGGCGATCGGGACAGGGATTCCCAGACGAGCAATCAGCCCCAGCATTTT. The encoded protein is CASSGDRDRDSQTSNQPQHF.

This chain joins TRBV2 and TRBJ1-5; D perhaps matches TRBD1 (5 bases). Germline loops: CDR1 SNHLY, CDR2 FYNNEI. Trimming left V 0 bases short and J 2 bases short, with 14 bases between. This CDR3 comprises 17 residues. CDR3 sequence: CASSEAVVREGNQPQHF. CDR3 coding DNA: TGTGCCAGCAGTGAAGCAGTAGTCAGGGAGGGCAATCAGCCCCAGCATTTT.

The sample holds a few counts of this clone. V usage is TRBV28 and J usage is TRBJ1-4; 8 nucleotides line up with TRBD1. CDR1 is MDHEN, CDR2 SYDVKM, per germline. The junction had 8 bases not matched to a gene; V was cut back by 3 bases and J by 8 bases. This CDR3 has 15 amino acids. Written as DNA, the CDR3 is TGTGCCAGCAGTTTGCAGGGGGCGGACAAGGAAAAACTGTTTTTT. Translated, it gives CASSLQGADKEKLFF.

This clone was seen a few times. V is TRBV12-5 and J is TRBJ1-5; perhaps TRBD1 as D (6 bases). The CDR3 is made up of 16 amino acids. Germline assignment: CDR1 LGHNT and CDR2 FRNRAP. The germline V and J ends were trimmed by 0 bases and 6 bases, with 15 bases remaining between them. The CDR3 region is CASGLVLGGGSQPQHF. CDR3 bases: TGTGCTAGTGGTTTGGTACTTGGGGGCGGAAGTCAGCCCCAGCATTTT.

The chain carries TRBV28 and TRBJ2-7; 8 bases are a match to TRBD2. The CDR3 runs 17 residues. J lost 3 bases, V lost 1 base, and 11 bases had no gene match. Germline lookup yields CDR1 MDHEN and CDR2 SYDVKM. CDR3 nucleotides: TGTGCCAGCAGTTTATTAGGACTAGCCGCAGGGCTCTACGAGCAGTACTTC. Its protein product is CASSLLGLAAGLYEQYF.

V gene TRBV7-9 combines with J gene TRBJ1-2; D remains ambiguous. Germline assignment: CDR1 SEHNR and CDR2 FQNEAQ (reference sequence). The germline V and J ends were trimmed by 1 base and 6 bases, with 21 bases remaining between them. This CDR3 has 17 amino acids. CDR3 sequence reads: CASSLGGSTALLHGYTF. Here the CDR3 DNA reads TGTGCCAGCAGCTTAGGTGGGTCAACCGCTTTATTGCATGGCTACACCTTC.

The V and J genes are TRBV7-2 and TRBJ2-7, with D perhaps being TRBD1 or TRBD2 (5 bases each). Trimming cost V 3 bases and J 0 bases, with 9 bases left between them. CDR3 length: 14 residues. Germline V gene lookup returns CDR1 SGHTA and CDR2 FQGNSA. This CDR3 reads CASSFEGTSYEQYF. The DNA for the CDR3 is TGTGCCAGCAGCTTCGAGGGGACCTCCTACGAGCAGTACTTC.

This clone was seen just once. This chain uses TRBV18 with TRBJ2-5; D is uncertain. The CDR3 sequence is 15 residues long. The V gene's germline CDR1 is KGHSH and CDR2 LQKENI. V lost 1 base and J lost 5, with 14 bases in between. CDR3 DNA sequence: TGTGCCAGCTCACCACTTGGCCCTCCCGCGGAGACCCAGTACTTC. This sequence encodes CASSPLGPPAETQYF.

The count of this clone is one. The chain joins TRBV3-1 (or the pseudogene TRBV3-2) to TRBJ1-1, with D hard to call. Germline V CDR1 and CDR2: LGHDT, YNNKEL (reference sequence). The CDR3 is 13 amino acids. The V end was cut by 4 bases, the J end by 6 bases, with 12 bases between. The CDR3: CASSLMTGSEAFF. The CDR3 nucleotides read TGTGCCAGCAGCCTTATGACGGGTTCTGAAGCTTTCTTT.

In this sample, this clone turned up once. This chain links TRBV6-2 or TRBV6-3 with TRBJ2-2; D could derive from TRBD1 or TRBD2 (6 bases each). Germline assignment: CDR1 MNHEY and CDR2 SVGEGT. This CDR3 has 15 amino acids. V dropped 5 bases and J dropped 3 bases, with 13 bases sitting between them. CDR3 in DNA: TGTGCCAGCAGTCCCTCGGGGGCAGACACCGGGGAGCTGTTTTTT. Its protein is CASSPSGADTGELFF.

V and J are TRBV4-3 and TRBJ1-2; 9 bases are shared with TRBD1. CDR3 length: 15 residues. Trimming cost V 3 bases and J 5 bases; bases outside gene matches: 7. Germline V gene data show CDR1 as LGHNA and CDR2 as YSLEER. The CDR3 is CASSQTTGGTYGYTF. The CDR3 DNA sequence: TGCGCCAGCAGCCAGACGACAGGGGGAACTTATGGCTACACCTTC.

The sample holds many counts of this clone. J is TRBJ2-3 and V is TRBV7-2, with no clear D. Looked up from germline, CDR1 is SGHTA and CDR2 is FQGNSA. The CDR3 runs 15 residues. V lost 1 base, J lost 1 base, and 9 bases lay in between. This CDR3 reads CASSLGSGGTDTQYF. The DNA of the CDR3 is TGTGCCAGCAGCTTAGGAAGTGGAGGCACAGATACGCAGTATTTT.

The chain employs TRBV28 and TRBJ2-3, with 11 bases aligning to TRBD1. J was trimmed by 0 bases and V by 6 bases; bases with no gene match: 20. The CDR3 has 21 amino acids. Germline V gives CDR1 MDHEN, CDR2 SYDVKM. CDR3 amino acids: CASSLYYKGQGVRSSTDTQYF. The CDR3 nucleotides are TGTGCCAGCAGCCTATATTACAAGGGACAGGGGGTCCGTTCTAGCACAGATACGCAGTATTTT.

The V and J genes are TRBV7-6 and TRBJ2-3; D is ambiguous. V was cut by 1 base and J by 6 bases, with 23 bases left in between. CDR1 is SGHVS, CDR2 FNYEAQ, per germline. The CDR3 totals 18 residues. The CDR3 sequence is CASSLESMARASRDTQYF. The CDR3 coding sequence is TGTGCCAGCAGCTTAGAAAGTATGGCTCGGGCGTCCCGGGATACGCAGTATTTT. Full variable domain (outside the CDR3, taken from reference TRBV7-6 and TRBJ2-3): GAGVSQSPRYKVTKRGQDVALRCDPISGHVSLYWYRQALGQGPEFLTYFNYEAQQDKSGLPNDRFSAERPEGSISTLTIQRTEQRDSAMYRCASSLESMARASRDTQYFGPGTRLTVL.

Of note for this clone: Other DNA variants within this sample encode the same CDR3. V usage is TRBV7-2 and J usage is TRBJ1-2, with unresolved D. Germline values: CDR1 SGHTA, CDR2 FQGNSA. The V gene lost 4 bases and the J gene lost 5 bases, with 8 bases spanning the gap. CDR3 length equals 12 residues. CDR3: CASSSTQYGYTF. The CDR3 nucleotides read TGTGCCAGCAGCTCCACACAGTATGGCTACACCTTC.

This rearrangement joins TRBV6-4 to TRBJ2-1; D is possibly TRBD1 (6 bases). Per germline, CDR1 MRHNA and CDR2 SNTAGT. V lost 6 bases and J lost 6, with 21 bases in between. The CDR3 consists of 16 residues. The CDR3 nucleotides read TGTGCCAGCAGATCGGACGGCTTCATAGGGGGCAATGAGCAGTTCTTC. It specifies CASRSDGFIGGNEQFF.

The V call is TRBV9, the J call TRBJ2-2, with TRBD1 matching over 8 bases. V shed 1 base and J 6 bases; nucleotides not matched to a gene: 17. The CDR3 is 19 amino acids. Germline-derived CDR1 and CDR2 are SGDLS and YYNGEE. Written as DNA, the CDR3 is TGTGCCAGCAGCGTACGAGGTAGTGCGCGACAGGGGTCCCCCGGGGAGCTGTTTTTT. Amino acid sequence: CASSVRGSARQGSPGELFF.